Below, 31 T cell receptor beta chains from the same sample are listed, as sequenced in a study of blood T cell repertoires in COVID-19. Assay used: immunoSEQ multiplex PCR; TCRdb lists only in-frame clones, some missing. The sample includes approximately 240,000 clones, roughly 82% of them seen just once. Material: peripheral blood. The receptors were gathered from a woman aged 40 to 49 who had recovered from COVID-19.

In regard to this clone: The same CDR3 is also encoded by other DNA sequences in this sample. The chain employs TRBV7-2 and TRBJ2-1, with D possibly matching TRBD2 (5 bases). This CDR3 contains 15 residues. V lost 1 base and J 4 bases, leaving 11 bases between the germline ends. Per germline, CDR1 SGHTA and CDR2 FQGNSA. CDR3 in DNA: TGTGCCAGCAGCTTAGACTCGGGGAGTTACAATGAGCAGTTCTTC. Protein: CASSLDSGSYNEQFF. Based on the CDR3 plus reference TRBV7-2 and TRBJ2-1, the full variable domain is GAGVSQSPSNKVTEKGKDVELRCDPISGHTALYWYRQSLGQGLEFLIYFQGNSAPDKSGLPSDRFSAERTGGSVSTLTIQRTQQEDSAVYLCASSLDSGSYNEQFFGPGTRLTVL.

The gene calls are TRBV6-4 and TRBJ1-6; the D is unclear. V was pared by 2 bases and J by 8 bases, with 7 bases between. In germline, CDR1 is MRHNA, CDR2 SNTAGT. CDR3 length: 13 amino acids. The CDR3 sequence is CASSDRSDSPLHF. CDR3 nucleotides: TGTGCCAGCAGTGACCGGTCCGATTCACCCCTCCACTTT.

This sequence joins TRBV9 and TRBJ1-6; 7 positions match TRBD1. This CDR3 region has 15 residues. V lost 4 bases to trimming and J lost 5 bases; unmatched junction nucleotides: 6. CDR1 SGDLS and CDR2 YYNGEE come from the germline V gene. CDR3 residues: CASSPPGGHNSPLHF. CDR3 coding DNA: TGTGCCAGCAGCCCCCCAGGGGGGCATAATTCACCCCTCCACTTT.

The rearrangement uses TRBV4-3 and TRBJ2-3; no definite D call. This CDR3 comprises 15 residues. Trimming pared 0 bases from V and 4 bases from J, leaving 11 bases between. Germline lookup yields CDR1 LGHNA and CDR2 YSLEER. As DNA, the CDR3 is TGCGCCAGCAGCCAAGATACGATAAGCGCAGATACGCAGTATTTT. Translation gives CASSQDTISADTQYF.

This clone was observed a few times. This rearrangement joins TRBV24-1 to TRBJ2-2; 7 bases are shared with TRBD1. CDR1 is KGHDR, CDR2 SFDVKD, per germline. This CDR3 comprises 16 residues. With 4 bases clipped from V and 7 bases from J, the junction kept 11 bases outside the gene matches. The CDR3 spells CATSDAQRGLSGELFF. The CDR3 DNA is TGTGCCACCAGTGACGCCCAAAGGGGGCTGAGCGGGGAGCTGTTTTTT.

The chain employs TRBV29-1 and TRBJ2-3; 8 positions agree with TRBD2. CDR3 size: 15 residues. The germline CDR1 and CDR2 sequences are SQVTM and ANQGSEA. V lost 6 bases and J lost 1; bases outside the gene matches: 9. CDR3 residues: CSVNPGGGGTDTQYF. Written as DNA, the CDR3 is TGCAGCGTCAACCCGGGGGGGGGAGGCACAGATACGCAGTATTTT.

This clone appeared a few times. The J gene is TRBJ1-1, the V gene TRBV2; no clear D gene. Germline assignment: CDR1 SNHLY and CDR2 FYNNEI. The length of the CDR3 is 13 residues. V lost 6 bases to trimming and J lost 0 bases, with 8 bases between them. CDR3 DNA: TGTGCCAGCAGCGAACAGTTGAACACTGAAGCTTTCTTT. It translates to CASSEQLNTEAFF.

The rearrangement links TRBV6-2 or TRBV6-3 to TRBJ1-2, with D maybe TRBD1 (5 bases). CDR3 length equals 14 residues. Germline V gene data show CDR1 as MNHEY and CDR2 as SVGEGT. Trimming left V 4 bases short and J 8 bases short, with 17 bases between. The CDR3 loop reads CASSLFQGARGYTF. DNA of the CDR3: TGTGCCAGCAGTTTATTTCAAGGGGCTCGAGGCTACACCTTC.

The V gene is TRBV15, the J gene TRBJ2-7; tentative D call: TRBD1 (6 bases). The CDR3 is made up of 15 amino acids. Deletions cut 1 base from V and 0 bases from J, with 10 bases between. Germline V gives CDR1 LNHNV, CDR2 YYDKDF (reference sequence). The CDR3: CATSRGDIFSYEQYF. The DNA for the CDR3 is TGTGCCACCAGCAGAGGGGACATTTTCTCCTACGAGCAGTACTTC. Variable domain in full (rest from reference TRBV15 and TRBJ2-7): DAMVIQNPRYQVTQFGKPVTLSCSQTLNHNVMYWYQQKSSQAPKLLFHYYDKDFNNEADTPDNFQSRRPNTSFCFLDIRSPGLGDTAMYLCATSRGDIFSYEQYFGPGTRLTVT.

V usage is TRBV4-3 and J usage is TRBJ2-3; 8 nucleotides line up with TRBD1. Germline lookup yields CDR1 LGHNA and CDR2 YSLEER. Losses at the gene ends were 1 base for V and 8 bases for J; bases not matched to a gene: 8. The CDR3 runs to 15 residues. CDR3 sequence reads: CASSQAELQGGTQYF. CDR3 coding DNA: TGCGCCAGCAGCCAAGCCGAATTACAGGGGGGTACGCAGTATTTT.

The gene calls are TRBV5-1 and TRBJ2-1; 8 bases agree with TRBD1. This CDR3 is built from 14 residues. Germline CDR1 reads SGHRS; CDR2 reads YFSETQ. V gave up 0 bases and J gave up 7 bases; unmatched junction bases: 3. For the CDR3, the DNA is TGCGCCAGCAGCTTGGGGGACAGGTTTAATGAGCAGTTCTTC. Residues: CASSLGDRFNEQFF.

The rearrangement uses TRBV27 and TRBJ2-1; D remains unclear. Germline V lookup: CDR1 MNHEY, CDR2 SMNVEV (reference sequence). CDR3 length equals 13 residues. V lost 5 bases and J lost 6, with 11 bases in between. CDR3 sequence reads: CASSLLGGNEQFF. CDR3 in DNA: TGTGCCAGCAGTCTCTTAGGCGGCAATGAGCAGTTCTTC.

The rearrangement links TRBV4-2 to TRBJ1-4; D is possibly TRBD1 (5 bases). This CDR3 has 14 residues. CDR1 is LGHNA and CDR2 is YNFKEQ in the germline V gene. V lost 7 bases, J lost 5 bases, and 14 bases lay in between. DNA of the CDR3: TGTGCCAGCACCGGGGGGTCCCACAATGAAAAACTGTTTTTT. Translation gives CASTGGSHNEKLFF.

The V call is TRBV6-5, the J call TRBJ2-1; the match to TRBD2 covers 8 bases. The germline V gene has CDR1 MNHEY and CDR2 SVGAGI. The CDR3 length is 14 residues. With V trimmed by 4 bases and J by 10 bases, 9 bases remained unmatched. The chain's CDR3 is CASSFLGGGGEQFF. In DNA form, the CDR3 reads TGTGCCAGCAGTTTCCTTGGGGGCGGGGGGGAGCAGTTCTTC.

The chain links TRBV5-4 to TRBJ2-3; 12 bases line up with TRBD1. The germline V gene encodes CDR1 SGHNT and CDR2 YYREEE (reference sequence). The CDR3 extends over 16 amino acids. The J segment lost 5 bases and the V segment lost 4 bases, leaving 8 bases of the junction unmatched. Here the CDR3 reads CASSLGTGGAEDTQYF. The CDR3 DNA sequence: TGTGCCAGCAGCCTCGGGACAGGGGGCGCGGAAGATACGCAGTATTTT.

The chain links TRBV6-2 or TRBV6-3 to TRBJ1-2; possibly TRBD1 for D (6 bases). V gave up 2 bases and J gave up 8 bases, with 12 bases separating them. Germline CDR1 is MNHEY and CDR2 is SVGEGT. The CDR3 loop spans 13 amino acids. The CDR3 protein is CASSYRAGEGYTF. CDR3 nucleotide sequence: TGTGCCAGCAGTTACAGGGCAGGGGAAGGCTACACCTTC.

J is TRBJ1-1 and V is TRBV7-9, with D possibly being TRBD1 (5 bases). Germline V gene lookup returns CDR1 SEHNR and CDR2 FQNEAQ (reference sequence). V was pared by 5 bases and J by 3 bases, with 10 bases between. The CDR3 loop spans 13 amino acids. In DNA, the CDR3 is TGTGCCAGCAGCCAACGGGGGGACACTGAAGCTTTCTTT. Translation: CASSQRGDTEAFF.

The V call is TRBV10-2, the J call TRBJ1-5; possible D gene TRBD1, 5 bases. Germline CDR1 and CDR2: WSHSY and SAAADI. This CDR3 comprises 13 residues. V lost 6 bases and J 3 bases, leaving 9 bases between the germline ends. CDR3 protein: CASRDINNQPQHF. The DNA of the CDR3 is TGCGCCAGCAGGGACATAAACAATCAGCCCCAGCATTTT.

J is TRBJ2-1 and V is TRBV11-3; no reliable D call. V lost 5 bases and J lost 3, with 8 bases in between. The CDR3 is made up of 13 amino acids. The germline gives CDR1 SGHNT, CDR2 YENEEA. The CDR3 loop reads CASSLNSYNEQFF. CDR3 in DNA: TGTGCCAGCAGCCTAAACAGCTACAATGAGCAGTTCTTC.

CDR3 nucleotides: TGTGCCAGCAGCCAGTGGAGGGGAGAGTGGCAGGATACGCAGTATTTT. As protein: CASSQWRGEWQDTQYF. The chain uses TRBV14 and TRBJ2-3; possible D gene TRBD2, 6 bases. Trimming cost V 3 bases and J 6 bases, with 19 bases left between them. Germline V CDR1 and CDR2: SGHDN, FVKESK. The CDR3 runs to 16 residues.

CDR3 amino acids: CASSDPTLGADTQYF. The CDR3 DNA is TGTGCCAGCAGTGACCCGACATTAGGGGCAGATACGCAGTATTTT. The J gene is TRBJ2-3, the V gene TRBV6-4; D is possibly TRBD1 (5 bases). The V gene's germline CDR1 is MRHNA and CDR2 SNTAGT. The V end was cut by 2 bases, the J end by 4 bases, with 13 bases between. The CDR3 extends over 15 amino acids.

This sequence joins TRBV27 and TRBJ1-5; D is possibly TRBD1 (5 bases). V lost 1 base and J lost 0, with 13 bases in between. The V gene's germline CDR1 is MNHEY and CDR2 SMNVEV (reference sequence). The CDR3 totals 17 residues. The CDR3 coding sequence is TGTGCCAGCAGTTTATGGGGCGGGAGTTATAGCAATCAGCCCCAGCATTTT. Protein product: CASSLWGGSYSNQPQHF.

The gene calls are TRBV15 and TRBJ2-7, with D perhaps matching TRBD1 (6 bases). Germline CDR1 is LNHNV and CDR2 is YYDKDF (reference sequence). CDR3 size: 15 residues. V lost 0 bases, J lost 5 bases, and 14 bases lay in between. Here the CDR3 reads CATSRDWQGFHEQYF. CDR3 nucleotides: TGTGCCACCAGCAGAGATTGGCAGGGGTTCCACGAGCAGTACTTC.

The CDR3: CASSLFSGSGVGSGRTPLHF. For the CDR3, the DNA is TGTGCCAGCAGTTTATTCTCTGGGTCCGGGGTAGGGTCGGGGAGAACACCCCTCCACTTT. The V call is TRBV28, the J call TRBJ1-6; D is unclear. Germline-derived CDR1 and CDR2 are MDHEN and SYDVKM. With 1 base removed from V and 11 bases from J, the gap between germline ends came to 30 bases. This CDR3 is 20 amino acids long.

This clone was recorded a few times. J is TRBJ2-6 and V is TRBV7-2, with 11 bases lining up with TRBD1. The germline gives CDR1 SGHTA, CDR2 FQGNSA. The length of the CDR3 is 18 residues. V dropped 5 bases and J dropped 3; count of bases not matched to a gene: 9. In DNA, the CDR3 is TGTGCCAGCAGCCCGAGAGGACAGGGGGCGGATGGGGCCAACGTCCTGACTTTC. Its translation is CASSPRGQGADGANVLTF.

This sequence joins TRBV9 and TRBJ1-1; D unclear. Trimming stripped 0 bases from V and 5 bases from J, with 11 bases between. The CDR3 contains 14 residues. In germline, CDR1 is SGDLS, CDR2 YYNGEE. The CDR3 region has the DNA TGTGCCAGCAGCGTAGTTTCAGGAGGGACTGAAGCTTTCTTT. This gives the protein CASSVVSGGTEAFF. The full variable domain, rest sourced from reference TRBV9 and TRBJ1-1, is DSGVTQTPKHLITATGQRVTLRCSPRSGDLSVYWYQQSLDQGLQFLIQYYNGEERAKGNILERFSAQQFPDLHSELNLSSLELGDSALYFCASSVVSGGTEAFFGQGTRLTVV.

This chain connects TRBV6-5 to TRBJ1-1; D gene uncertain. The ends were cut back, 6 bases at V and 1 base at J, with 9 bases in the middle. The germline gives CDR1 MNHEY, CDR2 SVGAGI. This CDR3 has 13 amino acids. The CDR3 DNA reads TGTGCCAGCAGCAATCACAAGAACACTGAAGCTTTCTTT. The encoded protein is CASSNHKNTEAFF.

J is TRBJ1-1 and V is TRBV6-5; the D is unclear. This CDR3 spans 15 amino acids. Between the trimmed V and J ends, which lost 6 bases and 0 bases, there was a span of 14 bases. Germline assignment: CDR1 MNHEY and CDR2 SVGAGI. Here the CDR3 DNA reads TGTGCCAGCAGACCCGCCCCCACAATGAACACTGAAGCTTTCTTT. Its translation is CASRPAPTMNTEAFF.

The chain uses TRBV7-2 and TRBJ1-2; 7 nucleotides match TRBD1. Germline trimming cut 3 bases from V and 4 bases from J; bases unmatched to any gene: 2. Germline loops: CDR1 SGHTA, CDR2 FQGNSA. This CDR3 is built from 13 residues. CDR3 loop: CASSLDRTYGYTF. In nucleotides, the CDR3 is TGTGCCAGCAGCTTGGACAGGACCTATGGCTACACCTTC.

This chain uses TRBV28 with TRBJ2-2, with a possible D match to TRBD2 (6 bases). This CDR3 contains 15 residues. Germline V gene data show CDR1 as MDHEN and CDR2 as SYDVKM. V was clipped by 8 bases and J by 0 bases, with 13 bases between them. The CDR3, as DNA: TGTGCCAGCGCCACAGCGGGCGCGAACACCGGGGAGCTGTTTTTT. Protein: CASATAGANTGELFF. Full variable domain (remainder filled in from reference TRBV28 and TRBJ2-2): DVKVTQSSRYLVKRTGEKVFLECVQDMDHENMFWYRQDPGLGLRLIYFSYDVKMKEKGDIPEGYSVSREKKERFSLILESASTNQTSMYLCASATAGANTGELFFGEGSRLTVL.

CDR3 in DNA: TGTGCCAGCAGCGTAGAGGGGTCCGGGGAGCTGTTTTTT. It translates to CASSVEGSGELFF. The V gene is TRBV9, the J gene TRBJ2-2; perhaps TRBD1 as D (5 bases). The CDR3 is 13 amino acids. The germline V gene encodes CDR1 SGDLS and CDR2 YYNGEE. Trimming took 0 bases from V and 6 from J, leaving 6 bases between them.